This T cell receptor (beta chain) was recorded in a study of chemoradiotherapy in HPV16-positive cancers. Study-level results: Only a couple of HPV16-positive patients supplied the functional HPV-specificity definition. In HPV16-positive patients, HPV-responsive T-cell expansion tracked better recurrence-free survival. Non-HPV-specific T cells did not expand in tumors during treatment, whereas candidate HPV-specific clones and E7-related motifs did.

TCRdb keeps only in-frame clones here, not all; method: immunoSEQ multiplex PCR. The sample carries approximately 12,000 clones, 75% to 80% recorded once. This clone was detected only a few times. The antigen is not known. The CDR3 spans 13 residues. Germline lookup yields CDR1 WNHNN and CDR2 SYGVQD (reference sequence). V was cut by 0 bases and J by 6 bases, with 8 bases left in between. This chain links TRBV10-1 with TRBJ1-2; D is unclear. The sample was collected from a patient who underwent chemoradiotherapy. The sequence derives from a human donor with HPV-associated anogenital cancer. The CDR3 DNA sequence: TGCGCCAGCAGTGAGTCCCTACGGCATGGCTACACCTTC. Its protein product is CASSESLRHGYTF.